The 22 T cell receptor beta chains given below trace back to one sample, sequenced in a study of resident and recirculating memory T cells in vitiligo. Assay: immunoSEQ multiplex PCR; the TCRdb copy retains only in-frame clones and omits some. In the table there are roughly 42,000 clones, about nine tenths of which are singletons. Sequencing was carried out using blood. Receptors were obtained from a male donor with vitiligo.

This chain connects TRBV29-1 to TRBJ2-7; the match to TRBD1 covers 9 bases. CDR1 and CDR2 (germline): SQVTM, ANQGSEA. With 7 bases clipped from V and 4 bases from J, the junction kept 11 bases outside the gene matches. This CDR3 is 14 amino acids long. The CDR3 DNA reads TGCAGCGCCACAAGCGGACAGGGGAATTACGAGCAGTACTTC. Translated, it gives CSATSGQGNYEQYF.

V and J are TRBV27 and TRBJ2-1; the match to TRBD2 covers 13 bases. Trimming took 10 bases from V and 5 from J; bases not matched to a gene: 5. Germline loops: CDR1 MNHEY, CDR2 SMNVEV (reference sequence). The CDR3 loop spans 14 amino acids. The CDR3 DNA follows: TGTGCCATCAGACTAGCGGGGGGTCACAATGAGCAGTTCTTC. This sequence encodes CAIRLAGGHNEQFF.

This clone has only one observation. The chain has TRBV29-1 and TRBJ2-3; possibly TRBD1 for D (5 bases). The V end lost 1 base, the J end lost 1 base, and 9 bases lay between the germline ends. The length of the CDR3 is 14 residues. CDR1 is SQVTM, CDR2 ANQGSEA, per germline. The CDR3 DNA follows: TGCAGCGTTGAAGCGGAACAGGGCACAGATACGCAGTATTTT. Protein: CSVEAEQGTDTQYF.

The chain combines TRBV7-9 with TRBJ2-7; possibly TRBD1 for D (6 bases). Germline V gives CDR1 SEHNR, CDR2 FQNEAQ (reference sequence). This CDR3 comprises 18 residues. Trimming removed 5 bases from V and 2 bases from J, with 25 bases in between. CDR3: CASSPAGTRGKVAYEQYF. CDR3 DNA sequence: TGTGCCAGCAGCCCAGCCGGGACAAGGGGTAAGGTTGCCTACGAGCAGTACTTC.

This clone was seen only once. The CDR3 here is CASSLGHRDTPNYGYTF. CDR3 in DNA: TGTGCCAGCAGCTTAGGGCACAGGGATACCCCTAACTATGGCTACACCTTC. The chain combines TRBV7-8 with TRBJ1-2, with D possibly TRBD1 on 6 matching bases. Germline-derived CDR1 and CDR2 are SGHVS and FQNEAQ. Trimming removed 1 base from V and 0 bases from J, with 15 bases in between. The CDR3 sequence is 17 residues long. The variable domain in full, completed from reference TRBV7-8 and TRBJ1-2, reads GAGVSQSPRYKVAKRGQDVALRCDPISGHVSLFWYQQALGQGPEFLTYFQNEAQLDKSGLPSDRFFAERPEGSVSTLKIQRTQQEDSAVYLCASSLGHRDTPNYGYTFGSGTRLTVV.

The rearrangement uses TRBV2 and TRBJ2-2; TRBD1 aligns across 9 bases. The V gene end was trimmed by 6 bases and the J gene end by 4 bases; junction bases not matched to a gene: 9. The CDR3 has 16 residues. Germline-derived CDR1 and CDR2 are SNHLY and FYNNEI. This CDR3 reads CASSSGGTGITGELFF. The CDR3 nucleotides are TGTGCCAGCAGCTCAGGGGGGACAGGGATCACCGGGGAGCTGTTTTTT.

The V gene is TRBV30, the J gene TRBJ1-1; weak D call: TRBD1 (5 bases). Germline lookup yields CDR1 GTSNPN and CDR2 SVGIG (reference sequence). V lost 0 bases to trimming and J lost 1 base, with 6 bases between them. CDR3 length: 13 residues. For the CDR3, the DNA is TGTGCCTGGAGTGTAGACAGGAACACTGAAGCTTTCTTT. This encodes CAWSVDRNTEAFF.

The CDR3 nucleotides read TGTGCCAGCAGCGACTCGGGACTAGCGGGGGGGGATACGCAGTATTTT. Encoded protein: CASSDSGLAGGDTQYF. The rearrangement uses TRBV5-6 and TRBJ2-3; 16 bases line up with TRBD2. The CDR3 loop spans 16 amino acids. The V segment lost 4 bases and the J segment 6 bases; nucleotides outside the gene matches: 5. The V gene's germline CDR1 is SGHDT and CDR2 YYEEEE.

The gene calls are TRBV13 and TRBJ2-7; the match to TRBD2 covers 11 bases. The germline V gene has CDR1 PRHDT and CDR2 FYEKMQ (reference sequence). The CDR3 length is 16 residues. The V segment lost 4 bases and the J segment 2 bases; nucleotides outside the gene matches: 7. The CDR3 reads CASSWELAGDPYEQYF. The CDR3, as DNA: TGTGCCAGCAGCTGGGAACTAGCGGGGGACCCCTACGAGCAGTACTTC.

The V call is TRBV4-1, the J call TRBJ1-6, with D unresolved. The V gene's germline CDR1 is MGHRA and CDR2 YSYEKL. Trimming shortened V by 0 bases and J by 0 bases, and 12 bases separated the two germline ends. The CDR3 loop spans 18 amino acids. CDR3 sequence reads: CASSQDPSYSSYNSPLHF. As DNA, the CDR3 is TGCGCCAGCAGCCAAGATCCTAGCTACAGCTCCTATAATTCACCCCTCCACTTT.

Here the CDR3 DNA reads TGTGCCACCAGCAGAGCTTCCAGACAGGGAGGTTCACCCCTCCACTTT. Amino acid sequence: CATSRASRQGGSPLHF. This chain uses TRBV15 with TRBJ1-6; 7 bases align to TRBD1. Losses at the gene ends were 1 base for V and 9 bases for J; bases not matched to a gene: 9. In germline, CDR1 is LNHNV, CDR2 YYDKDF (reference sequence). The CDR3 has 16 amino acids.

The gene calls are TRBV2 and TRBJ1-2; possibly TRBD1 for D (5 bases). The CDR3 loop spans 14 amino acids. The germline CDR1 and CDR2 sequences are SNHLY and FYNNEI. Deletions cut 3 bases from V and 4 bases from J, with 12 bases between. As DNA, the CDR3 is TGTGCCAGCAGTGACCCCAGGGCCAGCTATGGCTACACCTTC. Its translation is CASSDPRASYGYTF.

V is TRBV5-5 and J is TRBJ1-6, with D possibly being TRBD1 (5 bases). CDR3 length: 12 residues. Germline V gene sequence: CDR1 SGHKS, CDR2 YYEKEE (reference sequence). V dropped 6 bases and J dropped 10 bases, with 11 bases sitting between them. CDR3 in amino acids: CASTGGLSPLHF. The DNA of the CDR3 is TGTGCCAGCACCGGGGGTTTGTCACCCCTCCACTTT.

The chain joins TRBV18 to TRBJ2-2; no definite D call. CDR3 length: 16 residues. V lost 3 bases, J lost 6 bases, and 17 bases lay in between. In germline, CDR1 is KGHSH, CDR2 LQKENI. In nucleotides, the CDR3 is TGTGCCAGCTCACCTCCGGATGGCAGGAAGGCCGGGGAGCTGTTTTTT. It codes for CASSPPDGRKAGELFF.

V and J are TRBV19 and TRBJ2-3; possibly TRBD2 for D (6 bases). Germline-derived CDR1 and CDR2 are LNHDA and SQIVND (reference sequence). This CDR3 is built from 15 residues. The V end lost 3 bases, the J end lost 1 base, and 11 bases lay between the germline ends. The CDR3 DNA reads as TGTGCCAGTAGTATTTCGGGGGATCGCACAGATACGCAGTATTTT. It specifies CASSISGDRTDTQYF.

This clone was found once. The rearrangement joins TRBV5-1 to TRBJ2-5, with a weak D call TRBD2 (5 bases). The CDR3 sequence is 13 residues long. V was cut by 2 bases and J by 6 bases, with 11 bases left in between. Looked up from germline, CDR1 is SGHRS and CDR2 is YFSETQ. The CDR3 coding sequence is TGCGCCAGCAGCTTTGCGCCGGGGAAGACCCAGTACTTC. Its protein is CASSFAPGKTQYF.

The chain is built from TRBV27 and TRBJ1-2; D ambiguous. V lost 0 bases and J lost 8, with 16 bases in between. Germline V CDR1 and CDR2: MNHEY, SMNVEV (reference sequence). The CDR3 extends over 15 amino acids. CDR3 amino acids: CASSLSFGGGLGYTF. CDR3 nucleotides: TGTGCCAGCAGTTTATCTTTTGGAGGAGGGTTGGGCTACACCTTC.

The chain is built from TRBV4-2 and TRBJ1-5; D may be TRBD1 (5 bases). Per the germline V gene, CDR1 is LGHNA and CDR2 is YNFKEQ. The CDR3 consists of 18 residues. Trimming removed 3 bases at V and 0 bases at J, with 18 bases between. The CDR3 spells CASSHSGHASISNQPQHF. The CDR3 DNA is TGTGCCAGCAGCCACAGTGGACACGCAAGTATTAGCAATCAGCCCCAGCATTTT.

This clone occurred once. The CDR3 nucleotides read TGTGCCAGCTCACCGGGAGCGGGGTGGGGCGAGCAGTACTTC. It codes for CASSPGAGWGEQYF. This chain uses TRBV18 with TRBJ2-7, with 7 nucleotides matching TRBD2. J gave up 6 bases and V 3 bases, and 8 bases lay outside the gene matches. The germline V gene encodes CDR1 KGHSH and CDR2 LQKENI. The CDR3 is made up of 14 amino acids.

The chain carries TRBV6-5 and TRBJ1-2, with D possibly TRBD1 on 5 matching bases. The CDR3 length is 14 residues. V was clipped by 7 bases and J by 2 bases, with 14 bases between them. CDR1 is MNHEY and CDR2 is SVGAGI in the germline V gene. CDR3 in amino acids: CASTPLGGNYGYTF. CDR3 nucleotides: TGTGCCAGCACCCCTCTCGGGGGGAACTATGGCTACACCTTC.

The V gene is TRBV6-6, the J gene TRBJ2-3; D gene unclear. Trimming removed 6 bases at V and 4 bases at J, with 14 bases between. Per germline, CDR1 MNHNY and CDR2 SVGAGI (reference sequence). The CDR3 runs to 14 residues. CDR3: CASRPTELADTQYF. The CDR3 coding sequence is TGTGCCAGCAGGCCGACGGAGTTAGCAGATACGCAGTATTTT.

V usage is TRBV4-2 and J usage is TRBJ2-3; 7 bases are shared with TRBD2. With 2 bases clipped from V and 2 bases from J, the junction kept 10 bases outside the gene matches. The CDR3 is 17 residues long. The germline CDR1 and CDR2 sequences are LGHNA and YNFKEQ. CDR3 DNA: TGTGCCAGCAGCCAAAAAATCGCGGGGGATGACACAGATACGCAGTATTTT. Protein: CASSQKIAGDDTDTQYF.